The 19 T cell receptor beta chains reported below all come from one sample, sequenced in a study of shared clonotypes between healthy human individuals (dated by TCRdb to about 2020). The library was generated by the immunoSEQ multiplex PCR assay. TCRdb holds this immuneACCESS table with in-frame rearrangements only. Some clones are missing; in checked studies, unresolved V genes explain under half, and the rest has no known cause. The sample profile shows under 2.5 million clones; 85% to 95% of them were found once. The ten top clones hold about 0.36% of the sample. Sample: naive CD4+ T cells from PBMCs. The cell subset or site label corresponds to: CD45RA+ positively selected. All receptors derive from a young man in good health. Some clones in this sample may be carry-over from other donors' samples.

Worth noting for this clone: Other DNA sequences of this sample code for an identical CDR3. The chain has TRBV7-2 and TRBJ2-7, with 9 bases fitting TRBD1. Germline V gene lookup returns CDR1 SGHTA and CDR2 FQGNSA. This CDR3 is built from 14 residues. The V segment lost 5 bases and the J segment 3 bases; nucleotides outside the gene matches: 5. This chain's CDR3 is CASSPRTGDYEQYF. The CDR3 coding sequence is TGTGCCAGCAGCCCTCGGACAGGGGACTACGAGCAGTACTTC.

The V call is TRBV19, the J call TRBJ2-7; 8 positions agree with TRBD2. The CDR3 is made up of 14 amino acids. From germline, CDR1 is LNHDA and CDR2 SQIVND (reference sequence). After removal of 5 bases from V and 0 bases from J, the junction contained 3 bases not matched to a gene. The CDR3 bases are TGTGCCAGTAGTCAGAGCGGGAGCTCCTACGAGCAGTACTTC. It codes for CASSQSGSSYEQYF.

The V and J genes are TRBV5-1 and TRBJ1-2, with 7 bases aligning to TRBD1. The CDR3 runs 13 residues. Germline lookup yields CDR1 SGHRS and CDR2 YFSETQ. V trimming: 4 bases; J trimming: 5 bases; junction bases outside the gene matches: 5. CDR3 loop: CASSLGTEYGYTF. The CDR3 nucleotides read TGCGCCAGCAGCCTAGGGACAGAGTATGGCTACACCTTC. The full variable domain, its missing parts supplied by reference TRBV5-1 and TRBJ1-2, is KAGVTQTPRYLIKTRGQQVTLSCSPISGHRSVSWYQQTPGQGLQFLFEYFSETQRNKGNFPGRFSGRQFSNSRSEMNVSTLELGDSALYLCASSLGTEYGYTFGSGTRLTVV.

The CDR3 DNA is TGTGCCAGCAGCGTACCGGGGCTCTATGGCTACACCTTC. Translated, it gives CASSVPGLYGYTF. The chain couples TRBV9 to TRBJ1-2, with TRBD1 as a possible D gene (5 bases). The germline CDR1 and CDR2 sequences are SGDLS and YYNGEE. The CDR3 loop spans 13 amino acids. V lost 1 base and J lost 4, with 8 bases in between.

A remark on this clone: Other nucleotide sequences in the sample specify the same CDR3. The V gene is TRBV5-1, the J gene TRBJ2-3, with a weak D call TRBD2 (6 bases). CDR3 length equals 15 residues. V shed 2 bases and J shed 2 bases, with 12 bases lying between them. CDR1 is SGHRS, CDR2 YFSETQ, per germline. The CDR3 spells CASSLVAGSTDTQYF. The DNA of the CDR3 is TGCGCCAGCAGCTTAGTGGCGGGATCCACAGATACGCAGTATTTT.

The genes are TRBV28 and TRBJ2-2; possible D gene TRBD2, 6 bases. The CDR3 is 15 residues long. Germline CDR1 is MDHEN and CDR2 is SYDVKM. Deletions cut 3 bases from V and 8 bases from J, with 16 bases between. The CDR3 loop reads CASSFAGRLTGELFF. DNA of the CDR3: TGTGCCAGCAGTTTTGCGGGAAGGTTAACAGGGGAGCTGTTTTTT. The full variable domain, in which reference TRBV28 and TRBJ2-2 provide the parts outside the CDR3, is DVKVTQSSRYLVKRTGEKVFLECVQDMDHENMFWYRQDPGLGLRLIYFSYDVKMKEKGDIPEGYSVSREKKERFSLILESASTNQTSMYLCASSFAGRLTGELFFGEGSRLTVL.

The CDR3 sequence: CASSQDVWRESYEQYF. CDR3 sequence (DNA): TGTGCCAGCAGCCAAGACGTGTGGCGGGAGAGCTACGAGCAGTACTTC. V and J are TRBV14 and TRBJ2-7; 7 bases align to TRBD2. The CDR3 runs to 16 residues. The V gene end was trimmed by 0 bases and the J gene end by 3 bases; junction bases not matched to a gene: 8. The germline V gene has CDR1 SGHDN and CDR2 FVKESK.

This rearrangement joins TRBV4-1 to TRBJ1-4, with no clear D. In germline, CDR1 is MGHRA, CDR2 YSYEKL. Trimming cost V 2 bases and J 8 bases, with 12 bases left between them. CDR3 length: 14 residues. In nucleotides, the CDR3 is TGCGCCAGCAGCCAAAGTTTACTTGTGGAAAAACTGTTTTTT. It translates to CASSQSLLVEKLFF.

The rearrangement uses TRBV5-4 and TRBJ2-7, with no clear D. Germline CDR1 is SGHNT and CDR2 is YYREEE (reference sequence). V lost 4 bases and J 9 bases, leaving 20 bases between the germline ends. This CDR3 is 14 amino acids long. The CDR3 DNA reads as TGTGCCAGCAGCAGAAGCCGGGCCTTCGTAGTGCAGTACTTC. The encoded protein is CASSRSRAFVVQYF.

The chain employs TRBV6-1 and TRBJ1-5, with D unresolved. The germline V and J ends were trimmed by 6 bases and 7 bases, with 13 bases remaining between them. Germline values: CDR1 MNHNS, CDR2 SASEGT. The CDR3 has 13 amino acids. DNA for the CDR3: TGTGCCAGCAGGGTGGGGTTCGAGCAGCCCCAGCATTTT. Its protein product is CASRVGFEQPQHF.

Comments on this clone: Other DNA sequences in the same sample also yield this CDR3. This chain uses TRBV19 with TRBJ2-5; D perhaps matches TRBD2 (5 bases). The ends were cut back, 3 bases at V and 5 bases at J, with 13 bases in the middle. The germline V gene has CDR1 LNHDA and CDR2 SQIVND (reference sequence). The CDR3 contains 14 residues. This CDR3 is CASSIAGRGETQYF. In DNA, the CDR3 is TGTGCCAGTAGTATTGCGGGCAGAGGGGAGACCCAGTACTTC.

V usage is TRBV7-6 and J usage is TRBJ2-3; 9 positions match TRBD2. Trimming removed 5 bases from V and 2 bases from J; junction bases left unmatched: 8. The length of the CDR3 is 16 residues. In germline, CDR1 is SGHVS, CDR2 FNYEAQ. CDR3 coding DNA: TGTGCCAGCAGCCGAGGGGCTAGCGGGGACACAGATACGCAGTATTTT. Encoded protein: CASSRGASGDTDTQYF. Based on the CDR3 plus reference TRBV7-6 and TRBJ2-3, the full variable domain is GAGVSQSPRYKVTKRGQDVALRCDPISGHVSLYWYRQALGQGPEFLTYFNYEAQQDKSGLPNDRFSAERPEGSISTLTIQRTEQRDSAMYRCASSRGASGDTDTQYFGPGTRLTVL.

The table lists this clone with a count of one. The same CDR3 also results from other DNA sequences found in this sample. The V call is TRBV5-1, the J call TRBJ2-2; D unclear. The length of the CDR3 is 13 residues. Germline V lookup: CDR1 SGHRS, CDR2 YFSETQ. V dropped 0 bases and J dropped 4 bases, with 4 bases sitting between them. The CDR3 sequence is CASSLGATGELFF. CDR3 bases: TGCGCCAGCAGCTTGGGGGCCACCGGGGAGCTGTTTTTT.

In the case of this clone: At one end the junction does not follow the germline gene, possibly because of a read error. The gene calls are TRBV27 and TRBJ1-1; 10 bases line up with TRBD1. The CDR3 totals 14 residues. Germline-derived CDR1 and CDR2 are MNHEY and SMNVEV (reference sequence). In nucleotides, the CDR3 is TGTGCCAGCAGTCCTGACAGGGGGCTCTCTGAGGCTTTCTTT. Translation gives CASSPDRGLSEAFF.

The chain combines TRBV9 with TRBJ2-4; TRBD2 is a possible D gene (6 bases). CDR1 is SGDLS and CDR2 is YYNGEE in the germline V gene. The V end was cut by 0 bases, the J end by 3 bases, with 16 bases between. The CDR3 totals 17 residues. The CDR3 sequence: CASSVGAGPAIKNIQYF. CDR3 DNA: TGTGCCAGCAGCGTAGGAGCGGGCCCCGCGATCAAAAACATTCAGTACTTC.

The genes are TRBV6-5 and TRBJ1-5; a weak D match, TRBD1 (6 bases). Trimming removed 8 bases from V and 5 bases from J, with 13 bases in between. The CDR3 extends over 13 amino acids. Per germline, CDR1 MNHEY and CDR2 SVGAGI. CDR3 coding DNA: TGTGCCAGCGGGGGGGGCAGGCATCAGCCCCAGCATTTT. Translation gives CASGGGRHQPQHF.

This sequence joins TRBV5-1 and TRBJ1-4; D might be TRBD1 (5 bases). The V gene's germline CDR1 is SGHRS and CDR2 YFSETQ. The V gene lost 5 bases and the J gene lost 0 bases, with 5 bases spanning the gap. This CDR3 spans 13 amino acids. CDR3 protein: CASRQATNEKLFF. CDR3 sequence (DNA): TGCGCCAGCAGACAGGCAACTAATGAAAAACTGTTTTTT.

The genes are TRBV5-1 and TRBJ2-3; D unclear. The V gene lost 2 bases and the J gene lost 0 bases, with 7 bases spanning the gap. Germline CDR1 and CDR2: SGHRS and YFSETQ. This CDR3 contains 14 residues. CDR3 sequence (DNA): TGCGCCAGCAGCTTTAGCCAGAGCACAGATACGCAGTATTTT. It is translated as CASSFSQSTDTQYF.

Details on this clone: The sample holds other DNA sequences that translate to the same CDR3. The rearrangement links TRBV30 to TRBJ1-2; D perhaps matches TRBD1 (5 bases). The CDR3 consists of 12 residues. Germline values: CDR1 GTSNPN, CDR2 SVGIG (reference sequence). The germline V and J ends were trimmed by 0 bases and 5 bases, with 7 bases remaining between them. The CDR3 loop is CAWSVSGYGYTF. CDR3 in DNA: TGTGCCTGGAGTGTTTCAGGGTATGGCTACACCTTC.